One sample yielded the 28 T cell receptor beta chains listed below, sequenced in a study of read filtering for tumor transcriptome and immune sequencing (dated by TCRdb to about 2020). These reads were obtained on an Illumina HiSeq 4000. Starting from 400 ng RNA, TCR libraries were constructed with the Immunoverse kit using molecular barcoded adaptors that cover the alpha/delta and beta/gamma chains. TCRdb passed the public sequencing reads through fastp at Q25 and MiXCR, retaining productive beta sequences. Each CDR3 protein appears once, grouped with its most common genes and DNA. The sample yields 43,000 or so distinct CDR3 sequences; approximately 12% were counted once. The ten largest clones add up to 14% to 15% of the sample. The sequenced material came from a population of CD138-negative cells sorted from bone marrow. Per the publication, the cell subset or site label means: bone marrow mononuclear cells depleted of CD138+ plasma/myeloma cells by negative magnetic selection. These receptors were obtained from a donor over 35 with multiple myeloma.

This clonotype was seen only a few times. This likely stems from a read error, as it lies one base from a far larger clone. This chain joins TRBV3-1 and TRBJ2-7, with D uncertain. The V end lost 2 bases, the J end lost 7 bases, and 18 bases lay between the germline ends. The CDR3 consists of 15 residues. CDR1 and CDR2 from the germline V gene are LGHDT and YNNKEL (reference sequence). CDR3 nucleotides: TGTGCCAGCAGCCAACTTGACGGCCCGTCCAATGAGCAGTACTTC. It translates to CASSQLDGPSNEQYF.

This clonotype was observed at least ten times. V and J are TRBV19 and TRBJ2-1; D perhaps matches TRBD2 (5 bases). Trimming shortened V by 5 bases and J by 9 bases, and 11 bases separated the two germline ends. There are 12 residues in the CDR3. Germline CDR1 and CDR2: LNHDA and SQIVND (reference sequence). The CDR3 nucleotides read TGTGCCAGTAGTGTTCAAGGAGGTGAGCAGTTCTTC. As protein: CASSVQGGEQFF.

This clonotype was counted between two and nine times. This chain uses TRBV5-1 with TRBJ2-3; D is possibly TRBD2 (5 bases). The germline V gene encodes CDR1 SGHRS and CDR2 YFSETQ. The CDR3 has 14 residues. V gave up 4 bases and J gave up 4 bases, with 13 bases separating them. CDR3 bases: TGCGCCAGCAGCCTGCCTGGAGGTCCAGATACGCAGTATTTT. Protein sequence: CASSLPGGPDTQYF.

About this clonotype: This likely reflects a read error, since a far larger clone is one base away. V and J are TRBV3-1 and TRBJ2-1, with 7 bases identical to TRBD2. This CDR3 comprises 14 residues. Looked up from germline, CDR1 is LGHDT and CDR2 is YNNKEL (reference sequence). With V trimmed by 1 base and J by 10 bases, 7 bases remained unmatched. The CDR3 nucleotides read TGTGCCAGCAGCCAAGTCGGACTAGGCTACGAGCAGTTCTTC. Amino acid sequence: CASSQVGLGYEQFF.

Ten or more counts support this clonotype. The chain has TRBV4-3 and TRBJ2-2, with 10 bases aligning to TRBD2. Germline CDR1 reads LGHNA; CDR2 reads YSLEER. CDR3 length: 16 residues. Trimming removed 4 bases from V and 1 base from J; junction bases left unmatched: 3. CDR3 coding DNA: TGCGCCAGCAGCCGGGCTAGCGGGAGGAACACCGGGGAGCTGTTTTTT. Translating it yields CASSRASGRNTGELFF.

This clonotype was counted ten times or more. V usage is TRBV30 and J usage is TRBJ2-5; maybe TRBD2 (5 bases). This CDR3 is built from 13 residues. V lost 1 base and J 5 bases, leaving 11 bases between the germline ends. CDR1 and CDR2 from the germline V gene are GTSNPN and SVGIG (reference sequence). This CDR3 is CAWSASSLETQYF. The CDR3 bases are TGTGCCTGGAGTGCCTCTAGCTTGGAGACCCAGTACTTC.

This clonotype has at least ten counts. The CDR3 loop reads CASSQEQGLGGNTIYF. The DNA of the CDR3 is TGCGCCAGCAGCCAAGAACAAGGGCTAGGGGGAAACACCATATATTTT. V and J are TRBV4-1 and TRBJ1-3; no firm D call. The CDR3 runs to 16 residues. CDR1 is MGHRA and CDR2 is YSYEKL in the germline V gene. The V gene lost 0 bases and the J gene lost 4 bases, with 13 bases spanning the gap.

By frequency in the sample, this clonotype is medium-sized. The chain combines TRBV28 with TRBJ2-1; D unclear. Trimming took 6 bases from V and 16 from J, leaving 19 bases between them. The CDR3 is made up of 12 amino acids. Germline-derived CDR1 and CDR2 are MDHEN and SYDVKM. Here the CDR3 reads CASSPFRLKPFF. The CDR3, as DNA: TGTGCCAGCAGCCCCTTCCGCCTTAAACCATTCTTC.

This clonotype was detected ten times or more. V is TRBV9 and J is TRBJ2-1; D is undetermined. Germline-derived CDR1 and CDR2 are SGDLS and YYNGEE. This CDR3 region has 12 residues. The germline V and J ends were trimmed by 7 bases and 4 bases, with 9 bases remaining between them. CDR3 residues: CASAVTYNEQFF. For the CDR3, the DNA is TGTGCCAGCGCTGTGACGTACAATGAGCAGTTCTTC.

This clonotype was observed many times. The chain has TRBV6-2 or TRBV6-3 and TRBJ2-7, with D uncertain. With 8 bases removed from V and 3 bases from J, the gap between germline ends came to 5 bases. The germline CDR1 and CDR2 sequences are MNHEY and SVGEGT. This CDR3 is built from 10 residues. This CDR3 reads CASGDYEQYF. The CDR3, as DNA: TGTGCCAGCGGTGACTACGAGCAGTACTTC.

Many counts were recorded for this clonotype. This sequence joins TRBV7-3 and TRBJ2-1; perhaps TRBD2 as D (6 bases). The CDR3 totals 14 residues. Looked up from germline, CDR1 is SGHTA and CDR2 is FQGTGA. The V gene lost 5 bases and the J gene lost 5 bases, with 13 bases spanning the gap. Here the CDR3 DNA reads TGTGCCAGCAGCCTAGGACTACCCAACAATGAGCAGTTCTTC. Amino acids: CASSLGLPNNEQFF.

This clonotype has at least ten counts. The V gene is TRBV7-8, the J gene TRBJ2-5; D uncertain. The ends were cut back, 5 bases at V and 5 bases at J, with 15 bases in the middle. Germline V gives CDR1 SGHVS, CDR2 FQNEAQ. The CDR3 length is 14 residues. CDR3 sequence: CASSPPWIRETQYF. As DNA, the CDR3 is TGTGCCAGCAGCCCCCCATGGATTAGGGAGACCCAGTACTTC.

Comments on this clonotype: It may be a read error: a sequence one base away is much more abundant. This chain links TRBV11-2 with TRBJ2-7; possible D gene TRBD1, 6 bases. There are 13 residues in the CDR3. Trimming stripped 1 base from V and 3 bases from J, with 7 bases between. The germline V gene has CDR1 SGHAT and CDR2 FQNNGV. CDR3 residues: CASSLGTVYEQYF. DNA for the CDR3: TGTGCCAGCAGCTTAGGGACAGTCTACGAGCAGTACTTC.

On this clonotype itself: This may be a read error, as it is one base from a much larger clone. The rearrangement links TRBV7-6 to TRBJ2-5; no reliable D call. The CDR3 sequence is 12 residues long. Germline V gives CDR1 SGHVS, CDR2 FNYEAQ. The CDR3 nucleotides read TGTGCCAGCAGCTTGGGTACGGAGACCCAGTGCTTC. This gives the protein CASSLGTETQCF. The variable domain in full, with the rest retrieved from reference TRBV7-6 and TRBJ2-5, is GAGVSQSPRYKVTKRGQDVALRCDPISGHVSLYWYRQALGQGPEFLTYFNYEAQQDKSGLPNDRFSAERPEGSISTLTIQRTEQRDSAMYRCASSLGTETQCFGPGTRLLVL.

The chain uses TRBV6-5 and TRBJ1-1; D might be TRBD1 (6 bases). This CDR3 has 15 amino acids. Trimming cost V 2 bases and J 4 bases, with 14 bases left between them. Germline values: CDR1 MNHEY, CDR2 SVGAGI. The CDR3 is CASSYTQGAGTEAFF. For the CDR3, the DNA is TGTGCCAGCAGTTACACACAGGGCGCGGGCACTGAAGCTTTCTTT.

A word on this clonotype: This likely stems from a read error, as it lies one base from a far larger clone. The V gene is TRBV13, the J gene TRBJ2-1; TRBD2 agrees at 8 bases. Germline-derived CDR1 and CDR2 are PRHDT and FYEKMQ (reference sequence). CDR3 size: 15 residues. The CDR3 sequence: CAGSETSGMGDEQFF. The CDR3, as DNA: TGTGCCGGCAGCGAAACTAGCGGAATGGGCGATGAGCAGTTCTTC.

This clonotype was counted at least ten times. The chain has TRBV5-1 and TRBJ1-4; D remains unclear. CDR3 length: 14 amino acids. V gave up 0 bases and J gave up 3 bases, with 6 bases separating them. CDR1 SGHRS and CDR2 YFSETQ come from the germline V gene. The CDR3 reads CASSLADSNEKLFF. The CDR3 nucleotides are TGCGCCAGCAGCTTGGCAGATTCTAATGAAAAACTGTTTTTT.

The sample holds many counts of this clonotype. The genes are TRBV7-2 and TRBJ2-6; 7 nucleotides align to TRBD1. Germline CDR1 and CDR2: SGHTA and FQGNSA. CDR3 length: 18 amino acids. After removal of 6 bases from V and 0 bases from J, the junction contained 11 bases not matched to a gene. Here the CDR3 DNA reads TGTGCCAGCAGTAAGCCGGGGACAGCGAGCTCTGGGGCCAACGTCCTGACTTTC. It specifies CASSKPGTASSGANVLTF.

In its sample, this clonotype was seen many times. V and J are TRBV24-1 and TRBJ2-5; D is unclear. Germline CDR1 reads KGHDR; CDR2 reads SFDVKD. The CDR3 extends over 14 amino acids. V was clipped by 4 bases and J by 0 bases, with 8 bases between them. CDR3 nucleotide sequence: TGTGCCACCAGTGAGAACCGGGACCAAGAGACCCAGTACTTC. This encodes CATSENRDQETQYF.

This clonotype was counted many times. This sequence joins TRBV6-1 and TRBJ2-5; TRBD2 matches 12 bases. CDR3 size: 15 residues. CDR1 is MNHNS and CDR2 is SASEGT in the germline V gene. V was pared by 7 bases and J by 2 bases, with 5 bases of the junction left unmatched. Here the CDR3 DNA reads TGTGCCAGCACCCTCGGACTAGCGGGGCAAGAGACCCAGTACTTC. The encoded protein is CASTLGLAGQETQYF.

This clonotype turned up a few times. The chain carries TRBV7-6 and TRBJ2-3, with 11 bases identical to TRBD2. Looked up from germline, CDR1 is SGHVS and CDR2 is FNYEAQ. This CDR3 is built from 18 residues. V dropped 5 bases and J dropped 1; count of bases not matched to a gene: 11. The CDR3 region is CASSHALTSGRGTDTQYF. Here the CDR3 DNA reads TGTGCCAGCAGCCACGCTTTAACTAGCGGGAGAGGCACAGATACGCAGTATTTT.

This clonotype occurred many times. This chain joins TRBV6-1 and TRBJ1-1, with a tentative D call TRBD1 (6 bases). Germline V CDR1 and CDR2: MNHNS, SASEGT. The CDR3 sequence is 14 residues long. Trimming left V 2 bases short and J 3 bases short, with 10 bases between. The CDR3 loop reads CASSERAGDTEAFF. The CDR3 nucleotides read TGTGCCAGCAGTGAAAGGGCAGGGGACACTGAAGCTTTCTTT.

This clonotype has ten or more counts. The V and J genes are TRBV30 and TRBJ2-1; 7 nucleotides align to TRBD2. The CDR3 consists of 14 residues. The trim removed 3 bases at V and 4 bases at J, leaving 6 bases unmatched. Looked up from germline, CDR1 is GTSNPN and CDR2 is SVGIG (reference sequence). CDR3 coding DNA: TGTGCCTGGAGGAAGAGCGGGGTGTACAATGAGCAGTTCTTC. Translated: CAWRKSGVYNEQFF. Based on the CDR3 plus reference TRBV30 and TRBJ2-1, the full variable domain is SQTIHQWPATLVQPVGSPLSLECTVEGTSNPNLYWYRQAAGRGLQLLFYSVGIGQISSEVPQNLSASRPQDRQFILSSKKLLLSDSGFYLCAWRKSGVYNEQFFGPGTRLTVL.

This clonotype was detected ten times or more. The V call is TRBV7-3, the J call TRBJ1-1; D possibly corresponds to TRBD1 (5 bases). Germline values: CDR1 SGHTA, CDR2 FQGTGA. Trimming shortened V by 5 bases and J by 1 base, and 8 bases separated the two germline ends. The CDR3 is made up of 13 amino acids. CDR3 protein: CASSRTGNTEAFF. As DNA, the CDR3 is TGTGCCAGCAGCCGAACAGGGAACACTGAAGCTTTCTTT.

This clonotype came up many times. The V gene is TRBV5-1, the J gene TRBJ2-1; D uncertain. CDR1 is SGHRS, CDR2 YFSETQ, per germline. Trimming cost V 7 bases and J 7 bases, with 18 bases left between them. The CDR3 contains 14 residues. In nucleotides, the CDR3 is TGCGCCAGCTCTAGAGAGATTTCTAGTAATGAGCAGTTCTTC. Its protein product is CASSREISSNEQFF.

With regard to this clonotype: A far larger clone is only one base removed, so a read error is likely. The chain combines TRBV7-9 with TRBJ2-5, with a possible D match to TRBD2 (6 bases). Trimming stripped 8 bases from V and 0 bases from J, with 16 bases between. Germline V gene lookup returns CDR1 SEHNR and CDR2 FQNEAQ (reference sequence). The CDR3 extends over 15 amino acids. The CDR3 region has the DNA TGTGCCAGCGGCCTGGGGGGTTCATACCAAGAGACCCAGTACTTC. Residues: CASGLGGSYQETQYF.

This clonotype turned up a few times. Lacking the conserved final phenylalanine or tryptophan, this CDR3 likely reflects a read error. In nucleotides, the CDR3 is TGCGCCAGCAGCTTTGGGACAACGCGCATGAACACTGAAGCTTTCTCT. Protein sequence: CASSFGTTRMNTEAFS. V usage is TRBV5-1 and J usage is TRBJ1-1, with D maybe TRBD1 (6 bases). CDR1 SGHRS and CDR2 YFSETQ come from the germline V gene. The CDR3 runs to 16 residues. Trimming shortened V by 2 bases and J by 0 bases, and 14 bases separated the two germline ends.

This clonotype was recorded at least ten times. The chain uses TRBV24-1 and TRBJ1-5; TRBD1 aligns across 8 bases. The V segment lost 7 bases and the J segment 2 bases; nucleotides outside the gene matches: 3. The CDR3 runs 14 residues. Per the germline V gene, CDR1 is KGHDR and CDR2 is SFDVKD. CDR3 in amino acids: CATSAGQGNQPQHF. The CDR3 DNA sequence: TGTGCCACCAGCGCGGGACAGGGCAATCAGCCCCAGCATTTT.